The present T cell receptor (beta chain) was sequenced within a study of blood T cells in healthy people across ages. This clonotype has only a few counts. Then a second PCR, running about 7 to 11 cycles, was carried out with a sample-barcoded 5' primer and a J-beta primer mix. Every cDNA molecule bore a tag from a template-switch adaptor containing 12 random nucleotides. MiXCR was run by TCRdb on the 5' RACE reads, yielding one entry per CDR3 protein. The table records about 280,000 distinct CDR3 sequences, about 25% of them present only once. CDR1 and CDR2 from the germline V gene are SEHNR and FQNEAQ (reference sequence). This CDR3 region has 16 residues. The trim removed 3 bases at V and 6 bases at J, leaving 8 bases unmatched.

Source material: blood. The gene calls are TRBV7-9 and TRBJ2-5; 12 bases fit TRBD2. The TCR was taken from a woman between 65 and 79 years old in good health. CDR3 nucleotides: TGTGCCAGCAGCTTTCTGACTAGCGGGAGCGGAAAGACCCAGTACTTC. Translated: CASSFLTSGSGKTQYF.